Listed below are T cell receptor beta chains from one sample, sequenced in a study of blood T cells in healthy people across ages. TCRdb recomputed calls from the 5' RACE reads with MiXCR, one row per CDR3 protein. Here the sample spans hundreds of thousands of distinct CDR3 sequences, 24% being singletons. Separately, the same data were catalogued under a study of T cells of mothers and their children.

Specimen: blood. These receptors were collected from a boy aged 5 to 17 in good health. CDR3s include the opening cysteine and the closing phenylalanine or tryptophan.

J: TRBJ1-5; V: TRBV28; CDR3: CASSTLKSENF
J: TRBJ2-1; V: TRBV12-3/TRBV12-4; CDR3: CASSLAGGLNEQFF
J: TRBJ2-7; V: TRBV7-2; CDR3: CASSLDIVGEQYF
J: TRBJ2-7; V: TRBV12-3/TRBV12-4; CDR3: CASSLDFHEQYF
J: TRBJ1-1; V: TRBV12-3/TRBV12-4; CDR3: CASRDGLFAEAFF
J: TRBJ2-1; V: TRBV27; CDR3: CASSPTGDTYNEQFF
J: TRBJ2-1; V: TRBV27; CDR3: CASSLKGYNEQFF
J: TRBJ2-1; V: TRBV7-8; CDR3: CASSRTPGQGGLSSYNEQFF
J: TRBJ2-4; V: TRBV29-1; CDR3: CSVWGTAKNIRYF
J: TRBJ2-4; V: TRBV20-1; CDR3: CSASLGMKKLNIQYF
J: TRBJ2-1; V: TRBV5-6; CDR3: CASSLGLAGLSYNEQFF
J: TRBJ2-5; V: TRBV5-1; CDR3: CASSFARSLFLSPTGPRETQYF
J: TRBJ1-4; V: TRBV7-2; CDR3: CASSLRQSNEKPFF
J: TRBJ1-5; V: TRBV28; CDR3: CASSFQGARNQPQHF
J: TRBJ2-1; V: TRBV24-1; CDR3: CATLGGDNEQFF
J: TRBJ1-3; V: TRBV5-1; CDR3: CASSLEAGWRNTIYF
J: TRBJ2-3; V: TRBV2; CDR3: CASSISGDRTDTQYF
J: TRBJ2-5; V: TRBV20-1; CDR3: CSARGGLAGETQYF
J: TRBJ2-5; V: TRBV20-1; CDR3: CSARDKTSGRGTQYF
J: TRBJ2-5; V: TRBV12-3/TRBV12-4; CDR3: CASTLRGLAGEGKETQYF